The 22 T cell receptor beta chains in this list originate from one sample, sequenced in a study of T cells in Graves' hyperthyroidism and ophthalmopathy (dated by TCRdb to between 2018 and 2021). The library was built by means of multiplex PCR. This sample was sequenced with an Illumina HiSeq 2000. The TCR beta CDR3 regions were amplified from RNA transcripts. The first round of RT-PCR for the TCR CDR3 was performed with the HTBI primer set and the Qiagen OneStep RT-PCR kit. TCRdb reanalyzed the raw reads on its own, using fastp at Q25 for trimming and MiXCR for clone calling, and kept in-frame beta chains. Every distinct CDR3 protein forms one entry, paired with its most common genes and DNA. The sample includes 350,000 to 400,000 distinct CDR3 sequences, with about 18% observed a single time. The ten largest clones take up about 4% of the sample. Sequences were obtained from blood. These receptors originate from a woman younger than 30 with Graves' hyperthyroidism.

On this clonotype itself: A read error may be the cause here, since a much bigger clone is one base away. The genes are TRBV6-1 and TRBJ1-1; no reliable D call. The CDR3 loop spans 13 amino acids. The V gene's germline CDR1 is MNHNS and CDR2 SASEGT. Written as DNA, the CDR3 is TGTGCCAGCATTCTTTCTCGGAACACTGAAGCTTGCTTT. This codes for CASILSRNTEACF.

The V and J genes are TRBV6-1 and TRBJ2-7; 9 positions match TRBD2. The CDR3 is 14 residues long. J was trimmed by 4 bases and V by 4 bases; bases with no gene match: 5. Germline lookup yields CDR1 MNHNS and CDR2 SASEGT. Here the CDR3 DNA reads TGTGCCAGCAGTGCGGCGGGGGGGTCGTACGAGCAGTACTTC. It specifies CASSAAGGSYEQYF.

This clonotype was observed at least ten times. The rearrangement joins TRBV7-9 to TRBJ1-2; tentatively, D is TRBD1 (5 bases). Germline V gene sequence: CDR1 SEHNR, CDR2 FQNEAQ (reference sequence). V was shortened by 1 base and J by 4 bases, with 10 bases between the two germline ends. The CDR3 sequence is 14 residues long. CDR3 amino acids: CASSLGSGSYGYTF. CDR3 coding DNA: TGTGCCAGCAGCTTAGGGTCAGGGAGCTATGGCTACACCTTC.

To note about this clonotype: A read error may be the cause here, since a much bigger clone is one base away. J is TRBJ2-5 and V is TRBV24-1, with 11 bases identical to TRBD1. The CDR3 runs 17 residues. Germline values: CDR1 KGHDR, CDR2 SFDVKD. CDR3 nucleotides: TGTGCCACCAGCCCGGGACAGGGGGTGTCCCTTGAAGAGACCCAGGACTTC. It specifies CATSPGQGVSLEETQDF.

The chain is built from TRBV30 and TRBJ1-1; D unresolved. Per the germline V gene, CDR1 is GTSNPN and CDR2 is SVGIG (reference sequence). V lost 1 base, J lost 7 bases, and 25 bases lay in between. This CDR3 contains 17 residues. CDR3 protein: CAWSDGRSRPSTSEAFF. The DNA for the CDR3 is TGTGCCTGGAGTGACGGGCGCAGCCGGCCATCGACAAGTGAAGCTTTCTTT.

The genes are TRBV30 and TRBJ1-6, with D tentatively TRBD1 (6 bases). CDR3 length: 16 amino acids. V dropped 2 bases and J dropped 2 bases, with 13 bases sitting between them. CDR1 and CDR2 (germline): GTSNPN, SVGIG (reference sequence). The CDR3 sequence: CAWSSPGGAYNSPLHF. CDR3 DNA sequence: TGTGCCTGGAGTTCCCCCGGGGGCGCCTATAATTCACCCCTCCACTTT. The whole variable domain, remainder taken from reference TRBV30 and TRBJ1-6, is SQTIHQWPATLVQPVGSPLSLECTVEGTSNPNLYWYRQAAGRGLQLLFYSVGIGQISSEVPQNLSASRPQDRQFILSSKKLLLSDSGFYLCAWSSPGGAYNSPLHFGNGTRLTVT.

At least ten counts were recorded for this clonotype. This sequence joins TRBV6-1 and TRBJ1-1; D is uncertain. In germline, CDR1 is MNHNS, CDR2 SASEGT. This CDR3 region has 14 residues. Trimming stripped 8 bases from V and 0 bases from J, with 13 bases between. CDR3 sequence reads: CASWGPAVNTEAFF. The CDR3 coding sequence is TGTGCCAGCTGGGGTCCTGCAGTGAACACTGAAGCTTTCTTT.

This clonotype was observed a handful of times. V and J are TRBV12-3 or TRBV12-4 and TRBJ1-6; D gene unclear. V lost 4 bases and J 9 bases, leaving 13 bases between the germline ends. The CDR3 runs 14 residues. The CDR3 spells CASSSPLRSSPLHF. The CDR3 bases are TGTGCCAGCAGTTCCCCCCTTCGAAGTTCACCCCTCCACTTT.

This clonotype was counted at least ten times. J is TRBJ1-1 and V is TRBV5-1, with D possibly being TRBD1 (5 bases). Trimming cost V 2 bases and J 4 bases, with 12 bases left between them. The germline CDR1 and CDR2 sequences are SGHRS and YFSETQ. The CDR3 contains 14 residues. The CDR3 region is CASSFRQGPTEAFF. In DNA, the CDR3 is TGCGCCAGCAGCTTTCGCCAGGGCCCCACTGAAGCTTTCTTT.

This clonotype was counted at least ten times. The CDR3 sequence is CASSSSRGGQETQYF. CDR3 nucleotides: TGTGCCAGCAGCTCCTCAAGGGGGGGCCAGGAGACCCAGTACTTC. V and J are TRBV4-2 and TRBJ2-5; tentative D call: TRBD2 (7 bases). Germline V gene sequence: CDR1 LGHNA, CDR2 YNFKEQ. V lost 5 bases and J lost 5, with 18 bases in between. This CDR3 comprises 15 residues.

This clonotype showed up many times. The rearrangement links TRBV7-2 to TRBJ2-5; 10 bases fit TRBD2. V dropped 0 bases and J dropped 5; count of bases not matched to a gene: 3. Per the germline V gene, CDR1 is SGHTA and CDR2 is FQGNSA. The CDR3 has 15 residues. The CDR3, as DNA: TGTGCCAGCAGCTTAGCACTAGCGGGGTACGAGACCCAGTACTTC. Protein: CASSLALAGYETQYF.

This clonotype was seen repeatedly, ten times or more. This chain uses TRBV30 with TRBJ1-1; the match to TRBD1 covers 8 bases. Germline V gene lookup returns CDR1 GTSNPN and CDR2 SVGIG (reference sequence). The CDR3 runs 14 residues. The V and J ends lost 3 bases and 3 bases, in that order; junction bases with no gene match: 6. The DNA of the CDR3 is TGTGCCTGGAGGGAGACAGGGGTGGACACTGAAGCTTTCTTT. Translating it yields CAWRETGVDTEAFF.

There are many counts of this clonotype. CDR3 in amino acids: CASGLSPREAFF. The CDR3 nucleotides read TGTGCTAGTGGTTTGTCCCCCAGGGAAGCTTTCTTT. The J gene is TRBJ1-1, the V gene TRBV12-5; D is undetermined. The germline V and J ends were trimmed by 2 bases and 8 bases, with 9 bases remaining between them. Germline loops: CDR1 LGHNT, CDR2 FRNRAP. The CDR3 is 12 amino acids.

V is TRBV6-1 and J is TRBJ1-1; 8 bases agree with TRBD1. The germline CDR1 and CDR2 sequences are MNHNS and SASEGT. This CDR3 spans 15 amino acids. After removal of 6 bases from V and 4 bases from J, the junction contained 10 bases not matched to a gene. In DNA form, the CDR3 reads TGTGCCAGCAGCCGCAGGACAGGGAGTGGCACTGAAGCTTTCTTT. As protein: CASSRRTGSGTEAFF.

The chain is built from TRBV12-3 or TRBV12-4 and TRBJ1-2; D uncertain. Trimming cost V 2 bases and J 4 bases, with 11 bases left between them. This CDR3 has 14 amino acids. The chain's CDR3 is CASSLKGLGYGYTF. CDR3 DNA sequence: TGTGCCAGCAGTTTAAAGGGCCTGGGCTATGGCTACACCTTC.

Ten or more counts support this clonotype. The rearrangement links TRBV5-6 to TRBJ2-7, with TRBD1 matching over 8 bases. The CDR3 has 14 residues. J was trimmed by 2 bases and V by 5 bases; bases with no gene match: 6. Germline V gene sequence: CDR1 SGHDT, CDR2 YYEEEE. CDR3 in amino acids: CASRSTGETYEQYF. The CDR3 DNA sequence: TGTGCCAGCAGGTCGACAGGGGAGACCTACGAGCAGTACTTC.

The table lists this clonotype with many counts. The rearrangement links TRBV20-1 to TRBJ2-5, with a weak D call TRBD1 (5 bases). This CDR3 comprises 12 residues. Germline values: CDR1 DFQATT, CDR2 SNEGSKA (reference sequence). The CDR3 nucleotides read TGCAGCTCCCCGAAGGGGTTCGAGACCCAGTACTTC. Its protein is CSSPKGFETQYF.

There are a few counts of this clonotype. The CDR3 nucleotides are TGCAGCGTTGACAGGGACAGGGCCACTGAAGCTTTCTTT. Translating gives CSVDRDRATEAFF. The chain recombines TRBV29-1 with TRBJ1-1; TRBD1 matches 9 bases. CDR3 length equals 13 residues. Germline CDR1 and CDR2: SQVTM and ANQGSEA. Losses at the gene ends were 3 bases for V and 4 bases for J; bases not matched to a gene: 3.

The chain carries TRBV28 and TRBJ2-5; TRBD1 agrees at 10 bases. The germline V gene has CDR1 MDHEN and CDR2 SYDVKM. This CDR3 has 17 amino acids. The V and J ends lost 2 bases and 2 bases, in that order; junction bases with no gene match: 8. DNA of the CDR3: TGTGCCAGCAGTTTAATAGTCGGGACAGGGGCTCAAGAGACCCAGTACTTC. Amino acid sequence: CASSLIVGTGAQETQYF.

This clonotype was observed many times. J is TRBJ1-1 and V is TRBV2, with D hard to call. CDR3 length equals 14 residues. The V end was cut by 4 bases, the J end by 0 bases, with 9 bases between. Germline CDR1 SNHLY, CDR2 FYNNEI. This CDR3 is CASSGRQMNTEAFF. In DNA, the CDR3 is TGTGCCAGCAGTGGACGGCAGATGAACACTGAAGCTTTCTTT.

This clonotype showed up many times. The CDR3 DNA is TGTGCCACCAGCAGAGGGAAGGACGCCGGGTACGGCTACACCTTC. Translating gives CATSRGKDAGYGYTF. The chain combines TRBV15 with TRBJ1-2, with D hard to call. This CDR3 contains 15 residues. Trimming removed 1 base from V and 8 bases from J, with 17 bases in between. Per the germline V gene, CDR1 is LNHNV and CDR2 is YYDKDF (reference sequence). The full variable domain, its missing parts supplied by reference TRBV15 and TRBJ1-2, is DAMVIQNPRYQVTQFGKPVTLSCSQTLNHNVMYWYQQKSSQAPKLLFHYYDKDFNNEADTPDNFQSRRPNTSFCFLDIRSPGLGDTAMYLCATSRGKDAGYGYTFGSGTRLTVV.

This clonotype was recorded many times. V is TRBV27 and J is TRBJ1-2; no definite D call. There are 12 residues in the CDR3. V was pared by 4 bases and J by 4 bases, with 7 bases between. Germline V gene lookup returns CDR1 MNHEY and CDR2 SMNVEV (reference sequence). As DNA, the CDR3 is TGTGCCAGCAGTTCAGCAGGCTATGGCTACACCTTC. This sequence encodes CASSSAGYGYTF.